This TCR beta chain originates from a study of blood T cell repertoires in COVID-19. The protocol was immunoSEQ multiplex PCR, while the TCRdb copy is restricted to in-frame clones and leaves out a portion. The table records about 14,000 clones, around 85% of them present only once. This CDR3 has 14 amino acids. The V gene lost 2 bases and the J gene lost 1 base, with 8 bases spanning the gap. Germline V lookup: CDR1 MNHEY, CDR2 SVGAGI. This sequence joins TRBV6-5 and TRBJ2-5; D gene ambiguous. The source material was peripheral blood. This clonotype was obtained from a human donor with active COVID-19. The donor label of this sample is uncertain. The CDR3 reads CASSYTRSQETQYF. The CDR3 coding sequence is TGTGCCAGCAGTTACACACGAAGCCAAGAGACCCAGTACTTC.